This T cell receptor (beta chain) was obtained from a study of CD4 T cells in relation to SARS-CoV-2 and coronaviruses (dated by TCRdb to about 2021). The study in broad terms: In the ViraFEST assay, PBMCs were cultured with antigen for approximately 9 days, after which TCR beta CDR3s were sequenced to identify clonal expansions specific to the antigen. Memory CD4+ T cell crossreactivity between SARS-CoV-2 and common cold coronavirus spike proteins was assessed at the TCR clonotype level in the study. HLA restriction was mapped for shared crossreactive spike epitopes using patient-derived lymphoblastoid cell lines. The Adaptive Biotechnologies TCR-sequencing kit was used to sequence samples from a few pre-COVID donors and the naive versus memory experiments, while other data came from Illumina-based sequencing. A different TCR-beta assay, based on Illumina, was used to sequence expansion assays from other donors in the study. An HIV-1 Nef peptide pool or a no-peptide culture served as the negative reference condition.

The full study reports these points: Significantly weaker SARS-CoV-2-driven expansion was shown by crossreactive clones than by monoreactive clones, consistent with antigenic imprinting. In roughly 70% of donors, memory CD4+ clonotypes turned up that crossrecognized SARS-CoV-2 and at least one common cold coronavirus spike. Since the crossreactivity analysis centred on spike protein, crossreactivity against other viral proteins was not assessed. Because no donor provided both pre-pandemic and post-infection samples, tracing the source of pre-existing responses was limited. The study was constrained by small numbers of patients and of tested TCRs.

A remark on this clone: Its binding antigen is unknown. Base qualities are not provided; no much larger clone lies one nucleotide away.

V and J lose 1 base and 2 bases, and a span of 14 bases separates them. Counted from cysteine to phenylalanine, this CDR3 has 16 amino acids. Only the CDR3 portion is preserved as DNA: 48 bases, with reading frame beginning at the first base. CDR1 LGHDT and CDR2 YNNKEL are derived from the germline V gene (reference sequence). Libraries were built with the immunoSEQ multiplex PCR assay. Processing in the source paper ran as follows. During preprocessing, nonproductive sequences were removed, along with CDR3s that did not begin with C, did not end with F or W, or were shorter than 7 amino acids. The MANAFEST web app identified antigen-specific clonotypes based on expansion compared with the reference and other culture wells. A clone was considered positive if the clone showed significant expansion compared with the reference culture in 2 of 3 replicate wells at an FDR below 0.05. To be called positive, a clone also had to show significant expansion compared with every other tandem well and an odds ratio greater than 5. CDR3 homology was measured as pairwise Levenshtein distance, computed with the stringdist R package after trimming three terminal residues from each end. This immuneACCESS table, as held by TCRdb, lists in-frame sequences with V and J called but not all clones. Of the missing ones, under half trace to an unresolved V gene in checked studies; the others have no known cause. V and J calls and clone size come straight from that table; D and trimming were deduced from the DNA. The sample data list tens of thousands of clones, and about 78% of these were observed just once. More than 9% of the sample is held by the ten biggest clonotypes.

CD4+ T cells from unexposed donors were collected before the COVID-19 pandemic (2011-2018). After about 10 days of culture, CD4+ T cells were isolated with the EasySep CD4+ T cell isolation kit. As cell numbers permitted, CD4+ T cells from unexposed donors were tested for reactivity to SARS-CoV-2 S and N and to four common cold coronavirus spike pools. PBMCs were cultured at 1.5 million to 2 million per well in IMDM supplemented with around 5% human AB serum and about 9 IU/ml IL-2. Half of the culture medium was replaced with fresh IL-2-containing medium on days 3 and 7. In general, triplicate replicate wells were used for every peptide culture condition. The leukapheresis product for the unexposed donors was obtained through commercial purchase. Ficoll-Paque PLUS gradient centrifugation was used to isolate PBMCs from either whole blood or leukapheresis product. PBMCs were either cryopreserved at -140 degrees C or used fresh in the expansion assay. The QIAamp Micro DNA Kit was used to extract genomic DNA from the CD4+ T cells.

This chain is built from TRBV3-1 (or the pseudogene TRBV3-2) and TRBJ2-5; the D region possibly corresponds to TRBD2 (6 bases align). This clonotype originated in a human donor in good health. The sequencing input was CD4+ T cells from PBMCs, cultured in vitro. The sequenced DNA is TGTGCCAGCAGCCAAGGGGTTAGCGGTGGACAAGAGACCCAGTACTTC. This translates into CASSQGVSGGQETQYF.